The rows below give T cell receptor beta chains drawn from one sample of a study of control samples from healthy donors and cancer patients. Using immunoSEQ multiplex PCR, the repertoire was profiled, and TCRdb retains in-frame clones only, with some absent. The table lists some 120,000 clones, approximately 91% of them singletons. The sequenced sample was blood. The receptors here all came from a man aged 45-60 years in good health. Both conserved end residues are part of each CDR3.

v_call	cdr3_length	j_call	cdr3_aa
TRBV19	17	TRBJ2-3	CASSIATSGGAGDTQYF
TRBV6-2/TRBV6-3	16	TRBJ1-2	CASSLPVQPITYGYTF
TRBV2	14	TRBJ2-3	CATQSYPGTDTQYF
TRBV2	13	TRBJ1-2	CASTTKRVEGYTF
TRBV7-9	13	TRBJ2-7	CASSLDATYEQYF
TRBV18	15	TRBJ1-6	CASSPSSGVDSPLHF
TRBV5-6	14	TRBJ1-1	CASSFGTANTEAFF
TRBV5-1	14	TRBJ1-4	CASSSSRANEKLFF
TRBV25-1	15	TRBJ2-3	CAIEPPGQAHHTQYF
TRBV9	15	TRBJ2-5	CASSVNGQGVETQYF
TRBV5-5	13	TRBJ2-1	CASSLSPPGEQFF
TRBV19	14	TRBJ1-6	CASSRGRYNSPLHF
TRBV6-1	14	TRBJ2-5	CASSEVGGGETQYF
TRBV27	17	TRBJ2-1	CASQNRLGPNLGREQFF
TRBV28	15	TRBJ1-5	CASSSGGYSNQPQHF
TRBV4-2	16	TRBJ1-1	CASSQGRAQGHTEAFF
TRBV5-4	16	TRBJ2-1	CASSLQFRGGGNEQFF
TRBV12-3/TRBV12-4	13	TRBJ2-2	CASSPLHTGELFF
TRBV7-2	14	TRBJ2-5	CASSETGKSETQYF
TRBV4-1	16	TRBJ2-2	CASSQEGRVGTGELFF
TRBV3-1/TRBV3-2	14	TRBJ2-7	CASSQEYSRGEQYF
TRBV7-8	14	TRBJ2-7	CASSLVPGPYEQYF
TRBV7-3	15	TRBJ2-2	CASSLDSGLTGELFF
TRBV6-1	17	TRBJ1-1	CASSEVLGWDVNTEAFF
TRBV5-1	14	TRBJ2-7	CASMRAGGSYEQYF
TRBV4-1	19	TRBJ1-5	CASSQSFLARTGIRQPQHF
TRBV6-5	12	TRBJ2-7	CASGTASYEQYF
TRBV11-3	15	TRBJ2-7	CASSLWGDGLYEQYF
TRBV4-2	15	TRBJ1-2	CASSQEGFSNYGYTF
TRBV2	13	TRBJ2-5	CASRTRVQETQYF
TRBV7-9	13	TRBJ2-7	CASSANVGLEQYF
TRBV24-1	13	TRBJ2-7	CATSDLNSYEQYF
TRBV10-2	15	TRBJ1-5	CASSEIQYSNQPQHF
TRBV2	13	TRBJ1-1	CASRRDWQTEAFF
TRBV9	13	TRBJ1-4	CASSVGTAEKLFF
TRBV7-9	14	TRBJ1-2	CASSFPTANYGYTF
TRBV28	13	TRBJ2-5	CASSLAGRETQYF
TRBV3-1/TRBV3-2	13	TRBJ2-7	CASSPYEIGEQYF
TRBV7-2	11	TRBJ2-1	CASQEGLEQFF
TRBV7-9	15	TRBJ2-1	CASSLALAPADEQFF
TRBV9	15	TRBJ2-5	CASSVAIGYQETQYF
TRBV5-5	12	TRBJ1-6	CASSFGQPPLHF
TRBV7-9	18	TRBJ2-5	CASSPWTSGGAGLETQYF
TRBV28	16	TRBJ1-5	CASRGVTGGYYQPQHF
TRBV19	16	TRBJ1-6	CASSAHPGGRNSPLHF
TRBV29-1	15	TRBJ2-1	CSVEWGDRGNNEQFF
TRBV7-3	15	TRBJ2-7	CASSLTSGQGSEQYF
TRBV4-2	13	TRBJ1-1	CASSQDGDTEAFF
TRBV10-2	16	TRBJ1-1	CASSESLGGGSTEAFF
TRBV13	14	TRBJ2-3	CASSPQVGTDTQYF
TRBV11-3	14	TRBJ1-1	CASSPPWSKTEAFF
TRBV2	15	TRBJ1-1	CASRPYRGSNTEAFF
TRBV7-9	13	TRBJ2-7	CASSSDRLGEQYF
TRBV7-9	16	TRBJ1-2	CASSLAWTVLGRGYTF
TRBV7-3	15	TRBJ2-7	CASSLTSGSQTEQYF
TRBV4-1	12	TRBJ1-2	CASSQISSGYTF
TRBV3-1/TRBV3-2	14	TRBJ1-4	CASSPGGVEEKLFF
TRBV6-1	15	TRBJ1-5	CASSDDRWGPQPQHF
TRBV19	14	TRBJ2-1	CASRAGGSYNEQFF
TRBV12-5	16	TRBJ1-5	CASGRSGQGLRQPQHF